This T cell receptor beta chain was sequenced during a study of siplizumab effects on memory and regulatory T cells (dated by TCRdb to the late 2010s). Regarding the research as a whole: Across fewer than ten responder-stimulator pairs, mixed lymphocyte reactions were run as pairs, about 1 with siplizumab at approximately 1 ug/mL and about 1 without drug. The effect of the anti-CD2 antibody siplizumab on alloreactive T-cell subsets was examined in allogeneic mixed lymphocyte reactions constructed from human PBMCs. The research as a whole found: Siplizumab significantly reduced the cumulative frequency of alloreactive sequences traceable to unstimulated CD4+ memory T cells. No functional confirmation was obtained for the suppressive function of proliferating Tregs from siplizumab cultures. Greater diversity appeared to be present in unstimulated naive T cells than in memory T cells, and a substantial contribution to the alloresponse seemed to be made by naive cells. About 80-96% of proliferating CD4+ or CD8+ clones could not be given a naive or memory phenotype. Sequences below about 10^-5 frequency were poorly captured, so only a minor fraction of alloreactive clones could be mapped to unstimulated subsets. Among mappable alloreactive CD4+ clones, an average Treg-derived fraction of roughly 70% was observed with siplizumab, compared with 25% to 30% in control reactions.

The cysteine opens and the phenylalanine closes a CDR3 of 13 amino acids. Just the 39-base CDR3 DNA is kept, in frame starting at base 1. CDR1 and CDR2 are drawn from the germline V gene (reference sequence): GTSNPN, SVGIG. V is reduced by 2 bases and J by 0 bases, leaving a spacing of 7 bases between them. Cells from the mixed lymphocyte reactions were cocultured for approximately six days at 37 degrees C. Responder PBMCs were labelled with CFSE, stimulator PBMCs were labelled with Violet Dye, and the two were mixed at a 1:1 ratio. TCRbeta CDR3 sequencing was performed on sorted unstimulated T cells and on proliferating T cells recovered from mixed lymphocyte reactions. Fresh whole blood from some eleven HLA-typed healthy donors was used to isolate PBMCs. Proliferating CFSE-low responder T cells were FACS-sorted after the mixed lymphocyte reaction for TCR sequencing. Of note for this clone: Its antigen is still unknown. The sample holds no much larger clone one base away, and base qualities are not on file.

The method behind the library was the immunoSEQ multiplex PCR assay. Each sample had about 10^5 TCR templates assayed by the deep sequencing platform. Genomic DNA extracted from sorted T cells was used for TCRbeta CDR3 sequencing. Processing in the source paper ran as follows. The R programming language was used for the clonal analysis of the TCRbeta CDR3 data. Alloreactive CD4+ and CD8+ clones were identified by comparing unstimulated samples to CFSE-low samples taken after the reaction. Regulatory or non-regulatory origin of alloreactive CD4+ clones was assigned by matching sequences to the sorted unstimulated Treg and non-Treg repertoires. TCRdb retrieved this table from immuneACCESS and kept in-frame rearrangements only. Not all clones are present; in checked studies, unresolved V genes account for under half, and no reason is known for the remainder. V and J calls and clone size are those listed in that table; D and trimming were worked out from the DNA. Counted in this sample were 7,000 or so clones; roughly a third of them appeared once. About a sixth of the sample rests with the top ten.

The chain couples TRBV30 to TRBJ1-1, with no reliable assignment of the D segment. Source material: CFSE-low (dividing) CD8+ T cells sorted from an allogeneic mixed lymphocyte reaction. This receptor was taken from a human donor in good health; the cells came from an allogeneic mixed lymphocyte reaction. The DNA sequence reads TGTGCCTGGAGTACGGGATTGAACACTGAAGCTTTCTTT. It translates to CAWSTGLNTEAFF.